A selection of T cell receptor beta chains follows, all from one sample in a study of CD8 T cells in ankylosing spondylitis. TCRdb analysed the 5' RACE reads with MiXCR anew, one entry per CDR3 protein. Found here are hundreds of thousands of distinct CDR3 sequences, 12% of them singletons; the top ten hold approximately 0.51%. The sequenced sample consisted of blood, either unsorted or a sorted T cell fraction (not recorded which). The receptors derive from a male donor with ankylosing spondylitis. CDR3s include the opening cysteine and the closing phenylalanine or tryptophan. The D gene is left open where the match is weak. Clone size is stated in some rows and not others, as once, few, many or a class when expanded.

TRBV20-1	.	many	TRBJ2-3	14	TGCAGTGCCACCCCTCCGGGAGGCACAGATACGCAGTATTTT	CSATPPGGTDTQYF
TRBV10-3	.	.	TRBJ2-5	12	TGTGCCACCCGACATCTCGGAGAGACCCAGTACTTC	CATRHLGETQYF
TRBV5-1	.	many	TRBJ1-4	14	TGTGCCAGCAGCTTGGGGGCAACTAATGAAAAACTGTTTTTT	CASSLGATNEKLFF
TRBV20-1	TRBD1	few	TRBJ2-3	17	TGCAGTGCTAGAGCGGGACCAGGACAGGGGGCGGCAGATACGCAGTATTTT	CSARAGPGQGAADTQYF
TRBV29-1	.	.	TRBJ1-1	12	TGCACCGGGACTACTCCGGGGACTGAAGCTTTCTTT	CTGTTPGTEAFF
TRBV12-2	.	.	TRBJ2-4	14	TGTGCAAGTCGCCCCACGACGCCCAAAAACATTCAGTACTTC	CASRPTTPKNIQYF
TRBV7-9	.	few	TRBJ2-2	15	TGTGCCAGCACCCGTGACGGGGGATTCACCGGGGAGCTGTTTTTT	CASTRDGGFTGELFF
TRBV7-2	TRBD2	few	TRBJ2-3	16	TGTGCCAGCAGCTTCCAGGGGAGCGGGAGGGCAGATACGCAGTATTTT	CASSFQGSGRADTQYF
TRBV5-6	.	.	TRBJ1-3	13	TGTGCCAGCAGTAGAAAGACTGGAAACACCATATATTTT	CASSRKTGNTIYF
TRBV20-1	.	few	TRBJ1-2	16	TGCAGTGCTAGAGATCCCGAGAGGGGGTTAGGAGATGGCTACACCTTC	CSARDPERGLGDGYTF
TRBV5-4	TRBD1	.	TRBJ2-1	16	TGTGCCAGCACCTTAGGGGGACAGGGGGGACACAATGAGCAGTTCTTC	CASTLGGQGGHNEQFF
TRBV18	TRBD1	few	TRBJ1-1	16	TGTGCCAGCTCACCGCTAGACAGGGGAGCGGACACTGAAGCTTTCTTT	CASSPLDRGADTEAFF
TRBV12-3/TRBV12-4	TRBD1	many	TRBJ2-3	17	TGTGCCAGCAGTCCAACCGGGACAGGGTTCCTCACAGATACGCAGTATTTT	CASSPTGTGFLTDTQYF
TRBV7-2	.	many	TRBJ2-2	13	TGTGCCAGCAGCTTATCGCGTACCGGGGAGCTGTTTTTT	CASSLSRTGELFF
TRBV4-2	TRBD2	.	TRBJ2-7	15	TGTGCCAGCAGCCGGGGGGAGCGGGAAGGCTACGAGCAGTACTTC	CASSRGEREGYEQYF